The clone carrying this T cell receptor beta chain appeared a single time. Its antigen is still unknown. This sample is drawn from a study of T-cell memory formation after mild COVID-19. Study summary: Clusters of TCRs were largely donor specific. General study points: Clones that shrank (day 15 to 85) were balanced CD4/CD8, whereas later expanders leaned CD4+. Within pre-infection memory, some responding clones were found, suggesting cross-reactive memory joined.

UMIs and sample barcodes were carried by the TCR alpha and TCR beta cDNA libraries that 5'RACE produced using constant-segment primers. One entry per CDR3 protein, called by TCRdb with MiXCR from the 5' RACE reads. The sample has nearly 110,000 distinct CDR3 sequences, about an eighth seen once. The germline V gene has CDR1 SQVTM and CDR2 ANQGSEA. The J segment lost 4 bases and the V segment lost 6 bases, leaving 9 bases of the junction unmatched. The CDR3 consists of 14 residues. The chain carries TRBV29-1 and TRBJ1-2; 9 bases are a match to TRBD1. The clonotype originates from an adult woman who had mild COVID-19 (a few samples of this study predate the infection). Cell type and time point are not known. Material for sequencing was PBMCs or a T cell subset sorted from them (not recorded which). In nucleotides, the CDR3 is TGCAGCGTCGCATCCGGGACAGGGTTCTATGGCTACACCTTC. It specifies CSVASGTGFYGYTF.